This entry is about one T cell receptor (beta chain). These data come from a study of blood T cell repertoires in COVID-19. Overall study: Acute-phase and convalescent COVID-19 samples originated in the United States, Italy and Spain.

As handled by the study authors: How many nucleated cells were present was estimated from reference gene primer amplification. Assay: immunoSEQ multiplex PCR; the TCRdb copy retains only in-frame clones and omits some. V and J calls and clone size come straight from that table; D and trimming were deduced from the DNA. Of about 280,000 clones listed, approximately 88% were seen once; the top ten hold over 8%. This CDR3 is 16 amino acids long. The germline CDR1 and CDR2 sequences are SEHNR and FQNEAQ (reference sequence). V shed 7 bases, J shed 5 bases, and the junction held 13 bases outside the gene matches.

V and J are TRBV7-9 and TRBJ2-5; 10 bases match TRBD2. The receptor comes from a man aged 18 to 30 with active or convalescent COVID-19. The sample consisted of peripheral blood. The CDR3 region has the DNA TGTGCCAGCAACCTCGCTAGCGGGGGTACCCGGGAGACCCAGTACTTC. Translated: CASNLASGGTRETQYF.